The sequence of this TCR beta chain was determined in a study of vaccination and CD4 T cells after COVID-19. Study context: Post-COVID samples had a sampling time that fell a median around 100 days after diagnosis (range 35 to 161). Blood was drawn a median around 74 days post second dose, range 14 to 241.

V was clipped by 3 bases and J by 4 bases, with 13 bases between them. CDR1 MDHEN and CDR2 SYDVKM come from the germline V gene. This CDR3 is built from 16 residues. Study findings and constraints: Clonotypes reactive to SARS-CoV-2 had a median that went up from roughly 19 to 38, but not significantly.

The sample's treatment: roughly 10-day PBMC culture with coronavirus spike peptide pools or control peptides (ViraFEST assay). It was with approximately 9.7 IU/ml IL-2 and 9 to 10 ug/ml peptide pools that approximately 2 million PBMCs per well were cultured. Cultured CD4+ T cell DNA underwent sequencing with the Oncomine TCR Beta short-read assay. TCRdb recomputed calls from the PCR reads with MiXCR, one row per CDR3 protein. In the table there are around 10,000 distinct CDR3 sequences, 61% of which are singletons. In regard to this clonotype: Its antigen is as yet unknown.

The chain carries TRBV28 and TRBJ2-6; D unclear. The TCR was taken from a human donor who had recovered from COVID-19. The source material was CD4+ T cells from blood, cultured in vitro. The CDR3 DNA is TGTGCCAGCAGTTTTCGTGCTGGGTCCGGGGCCAACGTCCTGACTTTC. Encoded protein: CASSFRAGSGANVLTF.